Given below is one TCR beta chain in context. Its antigen is still unknown. Base qualities are not at hand, and no much larger clone is one base apart. V drops 3 bases and J drops 7 bases, leaving 4 bases in between. The CDR3 has 11 amino acids, counting the end cysteine and phenylalanine. The entry retains the CDR3 DNA only, 33 bases that are in frame from base 1. The entry originates in a study of blood T cells in healthy people across ages (dated by TCRdb to about 2015). About the full investigation: Template switching captured roughly one uniquely barcoded TCR beta cDNA molecule per two T cells in model experiments. To avoid experimental bias, donors of different ages were spread randomly across the sequencing lanes. Using the same blood draw, the study looked at two additional independent replicas of 1 million unique cDNA reads for two donors, one aged 18 to 30 and the other aged 80 or older. Donors were grouped into four age groups: young (average 16 years), middle-aged (roughly 40), aged (around 60) and long-lived (about 82). Using deep sequencing normalized with unique cDNA molecular identifiers, the study measured how TCR beta repertoire diversity changes with age.

Libraries were made using 5' RACE. The reads were generated on an Illumina HiSeq 2500. A second PCR of roughly 7 to 11 cycles was performed with a sample-barcoded 5' primer and a J-beta primer mix. A unique molecular identifier was introduced onto each TCR beta cDNA molecule by a template-switch 5' adaptor carrying 12 random nucleotides. At least 3 million CDR3-containing paired-end reads were obtained from each sample. First-strand cDNA synthesis was performed from all RNA using the Mint cDNA synthesis kit, with priming by a TRBC-specific oligonucleotide. All cDNA was treated with uracil-DNA glycosylase and then went through a first 18-cycle PCR with the universal primers M1SS and BC2_uni_R. Per the source publication's procedure: Normalization of each sample was performed by random selection of 1 million high-quality reads, each carrying a distinct molecular identifier. Reads sharing molecular identifiers were discarded rather than binned into consensus sequences. MiTCR, with a Q25 quality threshold and the strictest error-elimination algorithm, was used for CDR3 identification, clonotype clustering and error correction. Lower-bound total TCR beta diversity was estimated with a nonparametric unseen species model using Euler transformation. TCRdb handled the public reads itself, with Q25 trimming in fastp and clone calling in MiXCR, and kept productive beta chains. Each entry is one CDR3 protein sequence, shown with its most common DNA and genes. The V and J calls come from TCRdb's annotation, not from the publication. The table for this sample lists 800,000 to 900,000 distinct CDR3 sequences; around 68% of them were counted only once. About 30% of the sample goes to the ten largest clones.

Donors were 40 or so systemically healthy Caucasian individuals from Russia aged roughly 6 to 90 years. Around 10 milliliters of peripheral blood were collected from each donor into EDTA-treated Vacutainer tubes. Ficoll-Paque density-gradient centrifugation was used to isolate PBMCs, with at least 6.5 million per sample. Trizol reagent was used to extract total RNA from PBMCs, with at least 6 micrograms per sample. For every donor, an aliquot of PBMCs went through flow cytometry to measure the percentages of naive CD45RAhigh/CD27high T cells. The paper's findings and limits, for the study overall: A strong correlation was found between observed TCR beta diversity and the percentage of naive T cells measured by flow cytometry. Observed TCR beta diversity per million T cells fell roughly linearly with age, and a significant reduction was already apparent by age around 40. Compared with the aged group, the long-lived group had more naive CD4+ T cells, fewer expanded clones and increased TCR diversity, suggesting age selection. Estimates of total diversity from one million sequenced T cells were regarded as lower bounds and underestimates. Bulk unsorted PBMC profiling prevented conclusive comparison of naive and antigen-experienced compartments. The CMV infection status of donors was not known, potentially confounding age-related changes in expanded clonotypes.

Here the chain combines TRBV12-3 or TRBV12-4 and TRBJ2-1; the D gene identity is not certain. The sample taken for sequencing was blood. The receptor's source is a man aged 25 to 40 in good health. The DNA reads TGTGCCAGCAGTTTCGCAAATGAGCAGTTCTTC. Its protein reads: CASSFANEQFF.